This passage covers 18 T cell receptor beta chains from one sample sequenced in a study of regulatory T cells in long-lasting Graves disease. Arm-PCR of CDR3 regions and iRepertoire HTBI primers were the basis on which TCR beta libraries were built. From the multiplex PCR reads, TCRdb called clonotypes with MiXCR, one entry per CDR3 protein. The table records 600,000 to 650,000 distinct CDR3 sequences, roughly 15% of them present only once. Indicated time point: newly diagnosed GD, antithyroid drugs for less than 3 months. From PBMCs, RNA was extracted and then used to make the TCR library. In addition, the sample was reused for a study of T cells in Graves' hyperthyroidism and ophthalmopathy.

The material was peripheral blood mononuclear cells (PBMCs), obtained at new diagnosis, from a patient treated with antithyroid drugs. These receptor sequences come from a woman aged 30 to 39 with Graves disease.

This clonotype occurred many times. This sequence joins TRBV2 and TRBJ2-1, with 10 bases fitting TRBD2. The DNA end lines up better with TRBJ2-5; the J call may be wrong. This CDR3 spans 15 amino acids. Germline values: CDR1 SNHLY, CDR2 FYNNEI. In DNA, the CDR3 is TGTGCCAGCAGGGGGGGGCTAGCGGGAGCAGAGACCCAGTACTTC. Translating gives CASRGGLAGAETQYF.

This clonotype was recorded at least ten times. The genes are TRBV28 and TRBJ1-4; D gene ambiguous. Trimming shortened V by 4 bases and J by 5 bases, and 11 bases separated the two germline ends. Germline V CDR1 and CDR2: MDHEN, SYDVKM. The CDR3 runs 14 residues. The CDR3 nucleotides are TGTGCCAGCAGTTCGTTAGACCAAAATGAAAAACTGTTTTTT. Encoded protein: CASSSLDQNEKLFF.

This clonotype has ten or more counts. The V and J genes are TRBV28 and TRBJ2-1; TRBD2 matches 7 bases. The CDR3 is 15 amino acids. V shed 2 bases, J shed 4 bases, and the junction held 5 bases outside the gene matches. Looked up from germline, CDR1 is MDHEN and CDR2 is SYDVKM. CDR3 sequence: CASSLVREIYNEQFF. CDR3 in DNA: TGTGCCAGCAGTTTAGTGCGGGAGATATACAATGAGCAGTTCTTC.

The CDR3 nucleotides are TGTGCCTGGAGTGTACAGCGAAAGACTAACTATGGCTACACCTTC. Its protein is CAWSVQRKTNYGYTF. The J gene is TRBJ1-2, the V gene TRBV30; no clear D gene. In germline, CDR1 is GTSNPN, CDR2 SVGIG (reference sequence). Trimming cost V 0 bases and J 0 bases, with 11 bases left between them. The CDR3 is 15 amino acids.

This clonotype occurred many times. The chain joins TRBV28 to TRBJ1-5; 7 nucleotides match TRBD1. CDR3 length: 15 amino acids. From germline, CDR1 is MDHEN and CDR2 SYDVKM. The trim removed 5 bases at V and 7 bases at J, leaving 11 bases unmatched. The CDR3 region has the DNA TGTGCCAGCAGTCTAGGGGACAGCGGGGCCCAGCCCCAGCATTTT. Amino acids: CASSLGDSGAQPQHF.

V and J are TRBV7-9 and TRBJ2-7; D is perhaps TRBD1 or TRBD2 (5 bases each). The V gene's germline CDR1 is SEHNR and CDR2 FQNEAQ (reference sequence). The ends were cut back, 3 bases at V and 7 bases at J, with 19 bases in the middle. The CDR3 runs 15 residues. CDR3: CASSLAGAGPGEQYF. CDR3 sequence (DNA): TGTGCCAGCAGCTTGGCCGGGGCCGGGCCGGGAGAGCAGTACTTC. The full variable domain, completed using reference TRBV7-9 and TRBJ2-7, is DTGVSQNPRHKITKRGQNVTFRCDPISEHNRLYWYRQTLGQGPEFLTYFQNEAQLEKSRLLSDRFSAERPKGSFSTLEIQRTEQGDSAMYLCASSLAGAGPGEQYFGPGTRLTVT.

The sample holds many counts of this clonotype. The CDR3: CASSLSGGGWGETQYF. CDR3 DNA sequence: TGTGCCAGCAGTTTGAGTGGGGGGGGATGGGGCGAGACCCAGTACTTC. The chain recombines TRBV12-3 or TRBV12-4 with TRBJ2-5, with 7 bases identical to TRBD2. V lost 3 bases, J lost 5 bases, and 12 bases stayed unmatched. CDR3 size: 16 residues.

This clonotype appeared a single time. In nucleotides, the CDR3 is TGTGCCAGCAGGGGGGGACTAGCGGGAAAGAGGGCCAATGAGCAGTTCTTC. This translates into CASRGGLAGKRANEQFF. The chain recombines TRBV5-5 with TRBJ2-1; 13 nucleotides match TRBD2. The CDR3 covers 17 residues. Trimming at V came to 5 bases and at J to 6 bases, leaving 11 bases not matched to a gene. Germline V gene data show CDR1 as SGHKS and CDR2 as YYEKEE (reference sequence). The full variable domain, completed using reference TRBV5-5 and TRBJ2-1, is DAGVTQSPTHLIKTRGQQVTLRCSPISGHKSVSWYQQVLGQGPQFIFQYYEKEERGRGNFPDRFSARQFPNYSSELNVNALLLGDSALYLCASRGGLAGKRANEQFFGPGTRLTVL.

There are many counts of this clonotype. The chain joins TRBV6-1 to TRBJ1-1, with a weak D call TRBD1 (5 bases). Germline-derived CDR1 and CDR2 are MNHNS and SASEGT. CDR3 length: 15 amino acids. V was trimmed by 5 bases and J by 0 bases, leaving 13 bases between them. The CDR3 here is CASSISGTLNTEAFF. CDR3 DNA sequence: TGTGCCAGCAGTATCTCAGGGACCCTGAACACTGAAGCTTTCTTT.

This clonotype was counted ten times or more. The V and J genes are TRBV18 and TRBJ1-4; perhaps TRBD1 as D (5 bases). V was pared by 6 bases and J by 5 bases, with 13 bases between. The CDR3 has 14 residues. Germline V gene data show CDR1 as KGHSH and CDR2 as LQKENI. CDR3 sequence: CASSPQGGNEKLFF. CDR3 nucleotide sequence: TGTGCCAGCTCGCCTCAGGGAGGGAATGAAAAACTGTTTTTT.

This clonotype was found a few times. The V gene is TRBV20-1, the J gene TRBJ1-5; 12 bases align to TRBD1. The CDR3 has 19 residues. In germline, CDR1 is DFQATT, CDR2 SNEGSKA (reference sequence). The V and J ends lost 4 bases and 4 bases, in that order; junction bases with no gene match: 17. CDR3 sequence: CSANRPGQGADGSNQPQHF. The CDR3 DNA reads TGCAGTGCTAACCGTCCGGGACAGGGGGCTGATGGGTCGAATCAGCCCCAGCATTTT.

This clonotype has at least ten counts. V is TRBV20-1 and J is TRBJ1-5, with D tentatively TRBD1 (5 bases). Trimming took 6 bases from V and 4 from J, leaving 16 bases between them. The CDR3 covers 14 residues. From germline, CDR1 is DFQATT and CDR2 SNEGSKA (reference sequence). This chain's CDR3 is CSARDHGANQPQHF. DNA of the CDR3: TGCAGTGCAAGGGACCATGGGGCGAATCAGCCCCAGCATTTT.

V is TRBV6-9 and J is TRBJ2-5, with D possibly matching TRBD1 (5 bases). Germline V gene lookup returns CDR1 MNHGY and CDR2 SVAAGI. V gave up 3 bases and J gave up 4 bases, with 18 bases separating them. The CDR3 totals 16 residues. CDR3 loop: CASSYRAGARGETQYF. The CDR3 nucleotides are TGTGCCAGCAGTTACAGGGCTGGGGCTAGGGGAGAGACCCAGTACTTC.

This clonotype turned up a few times. This chain links TRBV7-9 with TRBJ2-6; D remains unclear. The V gene lost 1 base and the J gene lost 4 bases, with 11 bases spanning the gap. CDR1 and CDR2 (germline): SEHNR, FQNEAQ (reference sequence). The CDR3 contains 16 residues. The chain's CDR3 is CASSLVRSTGANVLTF. The CDR3 DNA reads TGTGCCAGCAGCTTAGTGCGGAGTACCGGGGCCAACGTCCTGACTTTC. Drawing the rest from reference TRBV7-9 and TRBJ2-6, the complete variable domain is DTGVSQNPRHKITKRGQNVTFRCDPISEHNRLYWYRQTLGQGPEFLTYFQNEAQLEKSRLLSDRFSAERPKGSFSTLEIQRTEQGDSAMYLCASSLVRSTGANVLTFGAGSRLTVL.

Many counts were recorded for this clonotype. The chain carries TRBV28 and TRBJ2-5, with 8 positions matching TRBD2. The V gene end was trimmed by 8 bases and the J gene end by 5 bases; junction bases not matched to a gene: 10. Germline V CDR1 and CDR2: MDHEN, SYDVKM. The CDR3 has 14 amino acids. The CDR3 nucleotides are TGTGCCAGCGGATCAAGAGCGGGGGCGGAGACCCAGTACTTC. Translating it yields CASGSRAGAETQYF.

This clonotype was seen a handful of times. The rearrangement links TRBV20-1 to TRBJ2-7; D unclear. CDR3 length: 14 amino acids. V shed 2 bases and J shed 1 base, with 12 bases lying between them. Germline assignment: CDR1 DFQATT and CDR2 SNEGSKA (reference sequence). The CDR3 DNA reads as TGCAGTGCTAGACTGACGGCAGCGTCCTACGAGCAGTACTTC. The encoded protein is CSARLTAASYEQYF.

The V call is TRBV4-2, the J call TRBJ2-7; 8 nucleotides match TRBD1. The CDR3 has 13 amino acids. Germline assignment: CDR1 LGHNA and CDR2 YNFKEQ. V trimming: 4 bases; J trimming: 6 bases; junction bases outside the gene matches: 5. CDR3 region: CASSPGTGLEQYF. The CDR3 region has the DNA TGTGCCAGCAGCCCTGGGACAGGCCTCGAGCAGTACTTC.

The chain combines TRBV4-1 with TRBJ2-2; 7 bases agree with TRBD2. Germline V gene sequence: CDR1 MGHRA, CDR2 YSYEKL. CDR3 length: 16 residues. The V and J ends lost 3 bases and 4 bases, in that order; junction bases with no gene match: 8. The CDR3 nucleotides read TGCGCCAGCAGCCAGGGGAGGGCTACCGGCACCGGGGAGCTGTTTTTT. The encoded protein is CASSQGRATGTGELFF.